The TCR beta chain under discussion was sequenced for a study of T cell repertoires in cytomegalovirus infection. Across the study: Recently identified HLA-C-restricted CMV epitopes were used, and well-studied HLA-B-restricted CMV epitopes were used as well. In public TCR beta signatures, there were indications of both CMV infection and matching HLA type.

Points from the study as a whole: The cumulative frequency of public TCR beta families identified carriers of CMV plus the relevant HLA. Dominant in the ex vivo response were TCR beta clonotypes restricted by HLA-C and specific for CMV.

Each CDR3 protein gets one entry after TCRdb re-called the reads with MiXCR. The sample lists about 740,000 distinct CDR3 sequences; roughly 30% were seen once. This CDR3 has 16 amino acids. The germline V and J ends were trimmed by 3 bases and 9 bases, with 20 bases remaining between them. Per the germline V gene, CDR1 is MNHEY and CDR2 is SMNVEV (reference sequence). A few counts support this clonotype. The antigen is not known. The specimen was cultured PBMCs, collected from culture after CMV antigen stimulation. The sequence derives from a human donor in good health (CMV status not recorded). Some clones in this sample may be carry-over from other donors' samples. The chain couples TRBV27 to TRBJ2-2; no definite D call. The CDR3 sequence: CASSFLTTLDRWELFF. In nucleotides, the CDR3 is TGTGCCAGCAGTTTCCTCACCACACTTGACCGATGGGAGCTGTTTTTT.